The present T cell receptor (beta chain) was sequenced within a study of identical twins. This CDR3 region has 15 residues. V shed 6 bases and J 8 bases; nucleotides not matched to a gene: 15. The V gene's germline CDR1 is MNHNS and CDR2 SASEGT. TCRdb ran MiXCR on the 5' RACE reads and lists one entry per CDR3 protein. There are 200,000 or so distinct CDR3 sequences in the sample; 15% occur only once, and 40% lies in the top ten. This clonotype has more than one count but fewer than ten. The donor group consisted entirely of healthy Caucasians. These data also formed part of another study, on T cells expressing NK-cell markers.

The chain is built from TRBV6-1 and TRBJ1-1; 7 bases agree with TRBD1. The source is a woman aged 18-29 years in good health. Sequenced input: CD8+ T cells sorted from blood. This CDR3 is CASSPVGGRRPEAFF. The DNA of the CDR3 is TGTGCCAGCAGCCCCGTAGGGGGCAGGCGGCCCGAAGCTTTCTTT.